The 9 T cell receptor beta chains below were found in one sample sequenced in a study of regulatory T cells in long-lasting Graves disease. TCR beta libraries were built with iRepertoire HTBI primers and Arm-PCR of CDR3 regions. Each CDR3 protein gets one entry after TCRdb re-called the multiplex PCR reads with MiXCR. The table lists 550,000 to 650,000 distinct CDR3 sequences, about 16% of them singletons, with about 12% in the top ten. Specified time point: newly diagnosed GD, antithyroid drugs for less than 3 months. PBMC-extracted RNA yielded the TCR library. This sample also appeared in a second study, on T cells in Graves' hyperthyroidism and ophthalmopathy.

Sequenced material: peripheral blood mononuclear cells (PBMCs), taken at new diagnosis, from a patient treated with antithyroid drugs. The receptor source for this set is a man aged 18 to 29 with Graves disease.

The chain recombines TRBV29-1 with TRBJ1-1; D call uncertain. This CDR3 has 12 residues. Germline CDR1 is SQVTM and CDR2 is ANQGSEA. V was cut by 7 bases and J by 1 base, with 10 bases left in between. DNA for the CDR3: TGCAGCGGTATGACCCAGAACACTGAAGCTTTCTTT. Translation: CSGMTQNTEAFF.

This clonotype was recorded a few times. The chain links TRBV11-2 to TRBJ2-7; 11 bases map to TRBD2. The CDR3 is made up of 15 amino acids. Per germline, CDR1 SGHAT and CDR2 FQNNGV. V dropped 4 bases and J dropped 7; count of bases not matched to a gene: 9. The CDR3 region has the DNA TGTGCCAGCAGCTCGGCTAGCGGGAGGCTGAGAGAGCAGTACTTC. Translating gives CASSSASGRLREQYF.

This clonotype was detected only a few times. The V call is TRBV7-8, the J call TRBJ2-7; D ambiguous. Germline V gene data show CDR1 as SGHVS and CDR2 as FQNEAQ. Trimming pared 5 bases from V and 5 bases from J, leaving 13 bases between. This CDR3 is built from 13 residues. In DNA, the CDR3 is TGTGCCAGCAGCCCCCCTTCGGCCGACGAGCAGTACTTC. This encodes CASSPPSADEQYF.

This clonotype was observed at least ten times. The chain joins TRBV2 to TRBJ1-5; TRBD1 might be the D (6 bases). Trimming pared 5 bases from V and 4 bases from J, leaving 21 bases between. Per the germline V gene, CDR1 is SNHLY and CDR2 is FYNNEI. The CDR3 loop spans 17 amino acids. The CDR3 sequence: CASSQSPTGPRNQPQHF. The CDR3 DNA follows: TGTGCCAGCAGTCAATCACCGACAGGACCAAGAAATCAGCCCCAGCATTTT.

The chain joins TRBV2 to TRBJ2-3; TRBD1 matches at 7 bases. Germline values: CDR1 SNHLY, CDR2 FYNNEI. After removal of 8 bases from V and 3 bases from J, the junction contained 14 bases not matched to a gene. CDR3 size: 16 residues. This CDR3 reads CASDLDRDRATDTQYF. CDR3 DNA sequence: TGTGCCAGCGACCTTGACCGAGACAGGGCTACAGATACGCAGTATTTT. The entire variable domain, with the rest obtained from reference TRBV2 and TRBJ2-3, is as follows: EPEVTQTPSHQVTQMGQEVILRCVPISNHLYFYWYRQILGQKVEFLVSFYNNEISEKSEIFDDQFSVERPDGSNFTLKIRSTKLEDSAMYFCASDLDRDRATDTQYFGPGTRLTVL.

The chain joins TRBV28 to TRBJ1-6; 7 bases are a match to TRBD1. The CDR3 loop spans 16 amino acids. J gave up 5 bases and V 3 bases, and 7 bases lay outside the gene matches. Germline CDR1 and CDR2: MDHEN and SYDVKM. This CDR3 is CASSLGKGANNSPLHF. CDR3 DNA sequence: TGTGCCAGCAGTTTGGGGAAGGGGGCCAATAATTCACCCCTCCACTTT.

This clonotype was counted between two and nine times. The chain uses TRBV28 and TRBJ2-3, with D tentatively TRBD2 (6 bases). Trimming pared 4 bases from V and 8 bases from J, leaving 10 bases between. This CDR3 is built from 12 residues. From germline, CDR1 is MDHEN and CDR2 SYDVKM. The CDR3 is CASSSGGLTQYF. The CDR3 DNA sequence: TGTGCCAGCAGTTCTGGGGGACTTACGCAGTATTTT.

At least ten counts were recorded for this clonotype. The chain links TRBV20-1 to TRBJ2-3; no definite D call. CDR1 and CDR2 (germline): DFQATT, SNEGSKA (reference sequence). This CDR3 is 12 amino acids long. The V gene lost 5 bases and the J gene lost 5 bases, with 11 bases spanning the gap. The DNA for the CDR3 is TGCAGTGCTCGTGAACCCGGAGATACGCAGTATTTT. Translating gives CSAREPGDTQYF.

The chain links TRBV20-1 to TRBJ2-5, with 7 nucleotides matching TRBD2. After removal of 6 bases from V and 5 bases from J, the junction contained 12 bases not matched to a gene. The CDR3 length is 14 residues. Germline assignment: CDR1 DFQATT and CDR2 SNEGSKA (reference sequence). CDR3 sequence (DNA): TGCAGTGCCAGGGACTATCACGGTGGGGAGACCCAGTACTTC. Translating it yields CSARDYHGGETQYF.